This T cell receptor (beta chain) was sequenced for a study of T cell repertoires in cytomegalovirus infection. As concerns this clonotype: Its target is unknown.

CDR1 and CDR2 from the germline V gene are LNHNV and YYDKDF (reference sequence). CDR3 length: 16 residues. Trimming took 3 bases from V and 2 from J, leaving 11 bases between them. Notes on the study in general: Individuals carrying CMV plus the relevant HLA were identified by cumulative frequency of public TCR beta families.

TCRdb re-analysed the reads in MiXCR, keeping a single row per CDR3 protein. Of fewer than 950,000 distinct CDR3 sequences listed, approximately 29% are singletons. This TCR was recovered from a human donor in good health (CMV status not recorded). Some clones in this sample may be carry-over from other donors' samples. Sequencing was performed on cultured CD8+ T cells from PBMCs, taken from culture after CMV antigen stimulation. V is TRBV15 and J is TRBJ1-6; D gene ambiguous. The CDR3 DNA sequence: TGTGCCACCAGCAGCCTTAGAGGACCCTATAATTCACCCCTCCACTTT. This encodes CATSSLRGPYNSPLHF.